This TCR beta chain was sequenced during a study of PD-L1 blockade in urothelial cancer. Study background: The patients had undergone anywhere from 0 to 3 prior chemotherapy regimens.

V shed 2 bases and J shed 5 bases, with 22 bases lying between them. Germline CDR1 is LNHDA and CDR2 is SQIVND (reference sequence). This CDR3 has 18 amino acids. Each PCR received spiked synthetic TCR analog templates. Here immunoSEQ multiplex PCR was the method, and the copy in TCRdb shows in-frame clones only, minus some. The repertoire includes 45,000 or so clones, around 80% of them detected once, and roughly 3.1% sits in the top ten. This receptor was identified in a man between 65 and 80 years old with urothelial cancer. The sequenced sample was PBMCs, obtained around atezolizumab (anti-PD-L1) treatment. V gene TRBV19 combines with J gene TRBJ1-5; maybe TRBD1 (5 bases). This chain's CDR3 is CASSIYGVGRGTDQPQHF. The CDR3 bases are TGTGCCAGTAGTATATACGGGGTTGGGCGGGGCACCGATCAGCCCCAGCATTTT.